This T cell receptor (beta chain) was recovered during a study of cytomegalovirus exposure and HLA in healthy donors. It was with 60 Vbeta and 13 Jbeta primers that the PCR ran. The method was immunoSEQ multiplex PCR; TCRdb's version includes in-frame clones alone and lacks a portion of them. The table shows roughly 130,000 clones, with 75% to 90% occurring only once. The germline CDR1 and CDR2 sequences are ENHRY and SYGVKD. V dropped 3 bases and J dropped 5; count of bases not matched to a gene: 5. This CDR3 contains 14 residues. The chain employs TRBV10-3 and TRBJ2-7; 9 nucleotides agree with TRBD1. The TCR originated in a man aged 25-45 years in good health and CMV-seronegative. The sequenced sample was PBMCs. The CDR3 region has the DNA TGTGCCATCAGTGACTACAGGGGGCTGCACGAGCAGTACTTC. It is translated as CAISDYRGLHEQYF.